The 22 T cell receptor beta chains presented below share a single source sample, sequenced in a study of CD8+CD57+ T cells in acquired aplastic anemia. Sequencing involved patients with CD8+CD57+ cell expansion previously shown by flow cytometry. The use of genomic DNA as template underpinned the TCR beta VDJ and CDR3 profiling. In TCRdb, the reads were re-called with MiXCR into one record per CDR3 protein. The repertoire has 200,000 to 300,000 distinct CDR3 sequences, approximately 79% of them found once; the top ten carry 35% to 50%. Material: sorted CD4+, CD8+, or CD8+CD57+ T cells (not recorded which) from PBMCs. The receptors stem from a human donor with aplastic anemia.

V gene TRBV2 combines with J gene TRBJ2-2; no clear D gene. The CDR3 sequence is 12 residues long. The V end lost 6 bases, the J end lost 6 bases, and 8 bases lay between the germline ends. The germline V gene has CDR1 SNHLY and CDR2 FYNNEI. The CDR3 here is CASRLGPGELFF. In DNA form, the CDR3 reads TGTGCCAGCAGGTTAGGGCCCGGGGAGCTGTTTTTT.

The V call is TRBV7-9, the J call TRBJ1-4; 8 bases fit TRBD1. Germline loops: CDR1 SEHNR, CDR2 FQNEAQ (reference sequence). The CDR3 consists of 12 residues. The ends lost 8 bases at V and 14 bases at J; junction bases unmatched: 10. The DNA of the CDR3 is TGTGCCAGCGGCACAGGGGGTGAGACTCTGTTTTTT. Its protein product is CASGTGGETLFF.

This clonotype was seen a single time. The chain recombines TRBV2 with TRBJ2-1; 8 nucleotides line up with TRBD1. With the DNA end fitting TRBJ2-7 better, the J assignment may be wrong. Germline-derived CDR1 and CDR2 are SNHLY and FYNNEI. There are 16 residues in the CDR3. CDR3 protein: CASSSPSSAGGETQYF. CDR3 DNA sequence: TGTGCCAGCAGTTCTCCCAGTAGCGCAGGGGGCGAGACGCAGTACTTC.

Of note for this clonotype: The missing conserved phenylalanine or tryptophan at the end of this CDR3 makes a read error likely. Because the CDR3's place on the DNA is in doubt, the DNA is left out and the CDR3 is given as listed by TCRdb. This chain's CDR3 is CASSFQRSGGRDV. The chain carries TRBV7-9 and TRBJ2-3; TRBD1 reflects the table's D call only, with no check against the DNA. Including both end residues, the CDR3 is 13 amino acids long. The germline V gene has CDR1 SEHNR and CDR2 FQNEAQ (reference sequence).

This chain uses TRBV24-1 with TRBJ1-2; 8 nucleotides align to TRBD1. The ends lost 4 bases at V and 2 bases at J; junction bases unmatched: 5. Germline values: CDR1 KGHDR, CDR2 SFDVKD. This CDR3 comprises 15 residues. CDR3 in amino acids: CATSEQDRVNYGYTF. CDR3 nucleotides: TGTGCCACCAGTGAACAGGACAGGGTGAACTATGGCTACACCTTC.

The gene calls are TRBV7-2 and TRBJ1-2; the D gene is possibly TRBD1 (5 bases). V shed 3 bases and J shed 13 bases, with 24 bases lying between them. The CDR3 sequence is 15 residues long. Germline V CDR1 and CDR2: SGHTA, FQGNSA. This CDR3 reads CASSLGGGSNYCFTF. The CDR3 nucleotides are TGTGCCAGCAGCTTGGGTGGGGGGTCAAACTATTGCTTCACCTTC.

The chain has TRBV7-6 and TRBJ2-3; TRBD2 agrees at 8 bases. Germline loops: CDR1 SGHVS, CDR2 FNYEAQ. Trimming at V came to 2 bases and at J to 4 bases, leaving 17 bases not matched to a gene. The CDR3 covers 19 residues. This CDR3 reads CASSLLGRAGGVRADTQYF. CDR3 sequence (DNA): TGTGCCAGCAGCTTACTCGGGAGGGCCGGGGGGGTACGCGCAGATACGCAGTATTTT.

J is TRBJ2-7 and V is TRBV6-4, with 8 bases that match TRBD1. The junction had 16 bases not matched to a gene; V was cut back by 6 bases and J by 6 bases. The CDR3 contains 16 residues. Germline CDR1 reads MRHNA; CDR2 reads SNTAGT. CDR3: CASRTPGQESLSEQYV. The CDR3 DNA sequence: TGTGCCAGCAGGACACCGGGACAGGAGAGCCTGTCCGAGCAGTACGTC.

The chain links TRBV24-1 to TRBJ2-1, with D possibly TRBD2 on 6 matching bases. Germline V gene data show CDR1 as KGHDR and CDR2 as SFDVKD. The CDR3 covers 15 residues. The germline V and J ends were trimmed by 4 bases and 6 bases, with 15 bases remaining between them. The CDR3 is CATSDKGTASNEQFF. CDR3 coding DNA: TGTGCCACCAGTGACAAAGGGACTGCTTCCAATGAGCAGTTCTTC.

This chain links TRBV9 with TRBJ2-1; maybe TRBD2 (7 bases). The CDR3 runs to 16 residues. V lost 1 base and J 3 bases, leaving 14 bases between the germline ends. Germline loops: CDR1 SGDLS, CDR2 YYNGEE. The CDR3: CASSVTKGGYYNEQFF. In DNA, the CDR3 is TGTGCCAGCAGCGTAACAAAGGGGGGGTACTACAATGAGCAGTTCTTC.

Note on this clonotype: The missing conserved phenylalanine or tryptophan at the end of this CDR3 makes a read error likely. It is unclear where the CDR3 begins or ends on the DNA, so no DNA is shown, and the CDR3 is as TCRdb lists it. This chain connects TRBV7-4 to TRBJ2-3. Germline values: CDR1 SGHVT, CDR2 SQSDAQ. Ends included, the CDR3 has 13 residues. The CDR3: CASRVVGTDTTSG.

The chain couples TRBV7-9 to TRBJ2-6; D is possibly TRBD2 (6 bases). In germline, CDR1 is SEHNR, CDR2 FQNEAQ (reference sequence). With 3 bases removed from V and 11 bases from J, the gap between germline ends came to 23 bases. This CDR3 is built from 17 residues. This CDR3 is CASSFRRGPAGDDVLTF. The CDR3 coding sequence is TGTGCCAGCAGCTTTCGGAGGGGCCCCGCTGGGGACGACGTCCTGACTTTC.

With respect to this clonotype: Germline is not matched at one junction end, which may reflect a read error. This chain uses TRBV7-9 with TRBJ2-3; 7 bases align to TRBD1. The CDR3 is made up of 13 amino acids. Germline V gene data show CDR1 as SEHNR and CDR2 as FQNEAQ (reference sequence). In DNA form, the CDR3 reads TGTGCCAGCAGCTTTCATCCAGACGGGACAGCCTTTTTC. This gives the protein CASSFHPDGTAFF. The full variable domain, its missing parts supplied by reference TRBV7-9 and TRBJ2-3, is DTGVSQNPRHKITKRGQNVTFRCDPISEHNRLYWYRQTLGQGPEFLTYFQNEAQLEKSRLLSDRFSAERPKGSFSTLEIQRTEQGDSAMYLCASSFHPDGTAFFGPGTRLTVL.

Concerning this clonotype itself: A single base separates this from a much larger clone, so it may be a read error. The chain employs TRBV7-8 and TRBJ2-1, with D tentatively TRBD2 (6 bases). The germline V and J ends were trimmed by 0 bases and 8 bases, with 17 bases remaining between them. The germline V gene encodes CDR1 SGHVS and CDR2 FQNEAQ. The CDR3 is made up of 16 amino acids. The DNA of the CDR3 is TGTGCCAGCAGCTTAGCGGGAGGTACCGATACGCATGAGCAGTTCTTC. Its protein product is CASSLAGGTDTHEQFF.

This clonotype was recorded a few times. A junction boundary mismatches the germline segment, possibly from a read error. The chain combines TRBV19 with TRBJ2-3, with 8 bases aligning to TRBD2. This CDR3 has 14 amino acids. From germline, CDR1 is LNHDA and CDR2 SQIVND (reference sequence). CDR3 sequence (DNA): TGTGGCAGTAGCGGGGAGGGGGGCACAGATACGCAGTATTTT. Residues: CGSSGEGGTDTQYF.

With regard to this clonotype: An end of the junction differs from the germline gene, which may be a read error. This sequence joins TRBV7-8 and TRBJ2-3, with D maybe TRBD2 (6 bases). Germline CDR1 is SGHVS and CDR2 is FQNEAQ. The CDR3 covers 13 residues. CDR3 sequence reads: CASGDGGRDKQYF. The CDR3 DNA reads as TGTGCCAGCGGGGACGGGGGAAGAGATAAGCAGTATTTT.

This chain joins TRBV15 and TRBJ2-7; the D call may be TRBD1 or TRBD2 (5 bases each). The CDR3 length is 14 residues. Germline V gene sequence: CDR1 LNHNV, CDR2 YYDKDF (reference sequence). Trimming cost V 5 bases and J 10 bases, with 21 bases left between them. The CDR3 sequence is CATSGRGLASPQYF. The CDR3, as DNA: TGTGCCACCAGCGGCCGGGGCCTAGCCTCCCCCCAGTACTTC.

V is TRBV9 and J is TRBJ2-1; unclear D gene. The CDR3 loop spans 15 amino acids. V lost 1 base and J 3 bases, leaving 11 bases between the germline ends. Germline assignment: CDR1 SGDLS and CDR2 YYNGEE. CDR3 bases: TGTGCCAGCAGCGTAAGGTCGGAAAGCTACAATGAGCAGTTCTTC. Encoded protein: CASSVRSESYNEQFF.

A single count supports this clonotype. The CDR3 sequence is CASSPGQGPREQFF. DNA for the CDR3: TGTGCCAGCAGCCCGGGACAGGGGCCTAGGGAGCAGTTCTTC. V gene TRBV25-1 combines with J gene TRBJ2-1, with 10 positions matching TRBD1. Germline loops: CDR1 MGHDK, CDR2 SYGVNS. The ends lost 6 bases at V and 10 bases at J; junction bases unmatched: 9. CDR3 size: 14 residues.

As regards this clonotype: Being one base from a much bigger clone, this may be a read error. The gene calls are TRBV7-2 and TRBJ2-7; D may be TRBD2 (6 bases). The CDR3 length is 18 residues. Germline V CDR1 and CDR2: SGHTA, FQGNSA. V was clipped by 3 bases and J by 3 bases, with 24 bases between them. The CDR3 region is CASSLPAGADYGYYEQYV. CDR3 coding DNA: TGTGCCAGCAGCTTGCCAGCGGGCGCCGACTATGGCTACTACGAGCAGTACGTC.

This clonotype was observed once. The V gene is TRBV11-2, the J gene TRBJ2-1, with 8 bases fitting TRBD2. V shed 5 bases, J shed 8 bases, and the junction held 14 bases outside the gene matches. This CDR3 spans 16 amino acids. Germline CDR1 is SGHAT and CDR2 is FQNNGV. The CDR3 DNA follows: TGTGCCAGCAGCAACCCCGGGAGGGGGGGGAGCGATGAGCAGTTCTTC. Its protein is CASSNPGRGGSDEQFF. Full variable domain (outside the CDR3, taken from reference TRBV11-2 and TRBJ2-1): EAGVAQSPRYKIIEKRQSVAFWCNPISGHATLYWYQQILGQGPKLLIQFQNNGVVDDSQLPKDRFSAERLKGVDSTLKIQPAKLEDSAVYLCASSNPGRGGSDEQFFGPGTRLTVL.

J is TRBJ2-5 and V is TRBV20-1; tentatively, D is TRBD1 (6 bases). CDR3 length: 15 amino acids. Germline assignment: CDR1 DFQATT and CDR2 SNEGSKA (reference sequence). V was trimmed by 3 bases and J by 2 bases, leaving 16 bases between them. CDR3 protein: CSARSRDTRQETQYF. The DNA of the CDR3 is TGCAGTGCTAGGTCCCGGGACACAAGACAAGAGACCCAGTACTTC.